This record looks at one T cell receptor (beta chain) sequence and its context. No antigen is known for it. No much larger clone is present one base from it, and per-base qualities are unavailable. Participants in the prospective study were aged roughly 18 to 100 years, lived in about two dozen United States geographic areas, and enrolled through a virtual design. In the prospective study, cohorts were assigned on the basis of participant-reported clinical history obtained from a screening survey and a study questionnaire. Exposed participants had been in contact, within 2 weeks of entering the study, with a person who had a PCR-confirmed or clinician-diagnosed case of COVID-19. In the prospective study, mobile phlebotomists collected whole blood, serum and a nasopharyngeal or oropharyngeal swab from each participant. Over an approximately two-month period, participants in the prospective study had the option of providing additional blood draws and questionnaires. Prospective study blood samples were shipped either frozen or at room temperature before DNA extraction.

The data originate from a study of blood T cell repertoires in COVID-19 (dated by TCRdb to 2020 to 2021). For context, the study as a whole: Collaborator samples came from the United States, Italy and Spain and covered acute and convalescent phases of COVID-19. The material from the prospective study consisted of cDNA or gDNA derived from T cells, B-cell-depleted T cells, or PBMCs. HLA class I and class II types, where available, came from metadata supplied by the sample provider rather than from assay-based typing. Samples were obtained from the ongoing ImmuneRACE study (first 160 participants) and from over a thousand subjects provided by 6 global collaborators. The sample metadata nearly always contained a de-identified subject ID, COVID-19 status, age in years and sex. Deeply sampled blood TCRbeta repertoires from subjects exposed to, actively infected with, or recovered from COVID-19 were included in the dataset. The repertoires were released in a freely available public database intended as a resource for research on the immune response to SARS-CoV-2. Results and caveats for the whole study, not just this receptor: The amount of clinical and demographic metadata varied by source and participant and was provided uncurated.

TCRbeta CDR3 regions were amplified from genomic DNA using the immunoSEQ Assay, a bias-controlled multiplex PCR. Per the original workflow: Nucleated cell counts per sample were estimated from amplification of reference gene primers within the assay. Sequence reads were collapsed and filtered to measure the absolute abundance of every unique TCRbeta CDR3 rearrangement. For each sample, productive Simpson clonality was calculated as the square root of Simpson's diversity index across productive rearrangements. In TCRdb, the immuneACCESS table is reduced to in-frame sequences with V and J assigned. These tables do not hold every clone; where another copy was compared, an unresolved V gene accounts for under half, and the others remain unexplained. For V, J and clone size, that table is used; D and trimming come from the DNA. A total of about 300,000 clones appear in this sample, 85% of them only once. Clones ranked in the top ten supply 1.5% to 2% of the sample.

The sample was PBMCs or T cells enriched from blood (not recorded which). The source is a woman between 25 and 40 years old who had been exposed to COVID-19.

The nucleotide sequence reads as follows: TGTGCCAGCTCACTCGTCCTAAACTCTGAAGCTTTCTTT. It is translated as CASSLVLNSEAFF. The sequence is built from TRBV18 and TRBJ1-1, with the identity of the D gene unclear. V is reduced by 4 bases and J by 6 bases, leaving a spacing of 12 bases between them. The CDR3 starts with the cysteine, ends with the phenylalanine, and has 13 residues. Just the 39-base CDR3 DNA is kept, in frame starting at base 1. The germline V gene provides CDR1 KGHSH and CDR2 LQKENI.